These 4 T cell receptor beta chains originate from one sample sequenced in a study of blood T cell repertoires in COVID-19. Measured with immunoSEQ multiplex PCR; TCRdb has only the in-frame clones, and not every one. The sample has 400,000 to 500,000 clones, 70% to 90% seen once. The sequencing input was PBMCs or T cells enriched from blood (not recorded which). The receptors come from a woman between 35 and 50 years old who had recovered from COVID-19.

The V and J genes are TRBV7-2 and TRBJ2-1; 10 bases line up with TRBD2. CDR3 length: 17 amino acids. V lost 1 base and J lost 3; bases outside the gene matches: 6. CDR1 and CDR2 from the germline V gene are SGHTA and FQGNSA. The CDR3 sequence is CASSLGTSGNFYNEQFF. The CDR3 DNA is TGTGCCAGCAGCTTAGGGACTAGCGGAAATTTCTACAATGAGCAGTTCTTC.

The chain joins TRBV18 to TRBJ2-2; 8 positions match TRBD2. V lost 5 bases, J lost 0 bases, and 5 bases stayed unmatched. This CDR3 comprises 16 residues. Looked up from germline, CDR1 is KGHSH and CDR2 is LQKENI. CDR3 sequence reads: CASSSLAGTNTGELFF. The DNA of the CDR3 is TGTGCCAGCTCATCGCTAGCGGGCACGAACACCGGGGAGCTGTTTTTT.

V and J are TRBV30 and TRBJ1-2; 12 bases are a match to TRBD1. Trimming at V came to 5 bases and at J to 8 bases, leaving 3 bases not matched to a gene. The CDR3 contains 12 residues. CDR1 GTSNPN and CDR2 SVGIG come from the germline V gene (reference sequence). In nucleotides, the CDR3 is TGTGCCTGGGGGGACAGGGGGCTCGGCTACACCTTC. It encodes CAWGDRGLGYTF.

The chain couples TRBV12-3 or TRBV12-4 to TRBJ1-1; the D is unclear. The V gene lost 8 bases and the J gene lost 5 bases, with 9 bases spanning the gap. The CDR3 spans 11 residues. The CDR3 reads CASGGRTEAFF. The CDR3 region has the DNA TGTGCCAGCGGAGGGAGGACTGAAGCTTTCTTT.